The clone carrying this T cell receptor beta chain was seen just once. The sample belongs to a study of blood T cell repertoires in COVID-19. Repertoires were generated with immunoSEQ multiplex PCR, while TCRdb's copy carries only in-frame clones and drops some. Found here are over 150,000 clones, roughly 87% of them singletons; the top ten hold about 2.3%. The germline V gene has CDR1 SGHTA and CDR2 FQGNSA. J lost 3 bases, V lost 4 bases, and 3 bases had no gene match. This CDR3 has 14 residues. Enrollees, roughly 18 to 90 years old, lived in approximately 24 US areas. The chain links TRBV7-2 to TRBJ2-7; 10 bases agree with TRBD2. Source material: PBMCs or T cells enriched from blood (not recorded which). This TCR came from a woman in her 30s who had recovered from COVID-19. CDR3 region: CASSSGTSVYEQYF. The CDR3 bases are TGTGCCAGCAGCTCCGGGACTAGCGTCTACGAGCAGTACTTC.